This T cell receptor (beta chain) was identified during a study of T cells expressing NK-cell markers. As for the study in general: Sequenced donors, eight in total, included seven who were HCMV-seropositive and one who was seronegative.

TCRdb reworked the 5' RACE reads into one entry per CDR3 protein, no DNA. In all, the sample yields approximately 110,000 distinct CDR3 sequences. On this clonotype: The antigen is not known.

This CDR3 is 12 amino acids long. CDR1 is DFQATT and CDR2 is SNEGSKA in the germline V gene (reference sequence). Overall study findings and caveats: The study found dominant NKG2C+ clonotypes at about 1.0-7.0% of CD8+ T cells in six donors.

V is TRBV20-1 and J is TRBJ1-5. The receptor was isolated from a woman between 18 and 75 years old in good health. The sample taken for sequencing was blood T cells: a sorted CD56 or NKG2C T cell subset, CD4+ or CD8+ T cells, or bulk PBMC T cells (not recorded which). CDR3 region: CSAWGQAKAQHF.